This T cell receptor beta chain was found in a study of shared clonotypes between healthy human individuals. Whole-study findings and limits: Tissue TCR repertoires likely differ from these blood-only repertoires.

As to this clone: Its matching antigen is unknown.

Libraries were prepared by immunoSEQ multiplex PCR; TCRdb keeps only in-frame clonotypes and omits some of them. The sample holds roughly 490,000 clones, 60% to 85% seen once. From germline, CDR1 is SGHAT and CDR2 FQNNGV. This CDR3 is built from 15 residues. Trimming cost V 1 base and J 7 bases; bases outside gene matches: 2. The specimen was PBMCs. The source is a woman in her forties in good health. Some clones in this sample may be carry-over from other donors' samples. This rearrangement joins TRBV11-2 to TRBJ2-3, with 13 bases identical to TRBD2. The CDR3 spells CASSLGTSGSYTQYF. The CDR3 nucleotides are TGTGCCAGCAGCTTAGGGACTAGCGGGAGCTATACGCAGTATTTT.